This TCR beta chain originates from a study of blood T cells in healthy people across ages. Study-wide results and limits: Long-lived donors exceeded aged donors in naive CD4+ cells and diversity. Older age went with lower TCR beta diversity per million T cells, in a roughly linear way. The unsorted PBMCs prevented any conclusive comparison of naive versus antigen-experienced cells.

About this clonotype: What it recognizes is unknown.

There were healthy Caucasian individuals from Russia, aged about 6 to 90, serving as donors. A J-beta primer mix and a sample-barcoded 5' primer were used in a second PCR of about 7 to 12 cycles. TCRdb re-called the 5' RACE reads with MiXCR, one entry per CDR3 protein. Among hundreds of thousands of distinct CDR3 sequences listed, 25% to 30% were seen once. Deletions cut 8 bases from V and 13 bases from J, with 19 bases between. The CDR3 spans 12 residues. This clonotype originated in a woman aged 80 or older in good health. The rearrangement joins TRBV12-3 or TRBV12-4 to TRBJ2-3, with unresolved D. Sequenced input: blood. The CDR3 loop reads CASGVVGDMEYF. As DNA, the CDR3 is TGTGCCAGCGGGGTGGTAGGAGATATGGAGTATTTT.